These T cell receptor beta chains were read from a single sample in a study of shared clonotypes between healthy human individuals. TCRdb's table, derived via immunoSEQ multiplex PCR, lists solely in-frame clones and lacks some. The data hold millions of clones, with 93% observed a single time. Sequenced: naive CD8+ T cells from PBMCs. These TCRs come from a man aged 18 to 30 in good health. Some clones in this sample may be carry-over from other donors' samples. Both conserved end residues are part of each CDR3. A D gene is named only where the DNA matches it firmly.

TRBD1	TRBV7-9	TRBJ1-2	CASSLGQSNYGYTF
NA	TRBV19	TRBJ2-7	CASSIREHFYEQYF
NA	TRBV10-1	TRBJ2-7	CASSERTNYEQYF
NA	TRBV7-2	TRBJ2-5	CASSFLTRQETQYF
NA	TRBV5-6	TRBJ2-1	CASSAPTGWEQFF
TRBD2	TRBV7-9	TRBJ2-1	CASSPQMGGSYNEQFF
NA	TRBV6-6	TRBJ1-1	CAIAMVRNTEAFF
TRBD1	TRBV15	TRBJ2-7	CATSRKQGSPYEQYF
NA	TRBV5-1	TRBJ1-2	CASSWGANYGYTF
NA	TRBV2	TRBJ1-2	CASSESGAAYGYTF
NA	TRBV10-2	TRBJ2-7	CASSEKLIYEQYF
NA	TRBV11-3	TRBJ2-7	CASSLGRTYEQYF
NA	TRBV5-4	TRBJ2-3	CASSLMTVAGTDTQYF
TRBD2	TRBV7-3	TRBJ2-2	CASSLTALAGGSVGELFF
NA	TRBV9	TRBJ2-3	CASSVSARGVDTQYF
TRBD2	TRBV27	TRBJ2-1	CASSSPGRARINEQFF
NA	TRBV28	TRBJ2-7	CASSFRGTYEQYF
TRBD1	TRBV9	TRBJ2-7	CASSGGQGATYEQYF
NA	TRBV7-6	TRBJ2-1	CASSLLIGSSSYNEQFF
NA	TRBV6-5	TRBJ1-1	CASSLAWEDTEAFF
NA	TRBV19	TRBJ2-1	CASSISPYNEQFF
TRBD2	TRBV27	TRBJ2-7	CATRGLNRASGKTYEQYF
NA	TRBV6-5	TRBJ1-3	CASSYRPTSGNTIYF
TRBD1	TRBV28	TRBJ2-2	CASSYTGETGELFF
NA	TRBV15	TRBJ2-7	CATSSTPGRSLAYEQYF
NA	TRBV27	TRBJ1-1	CASYRAGTEAFF
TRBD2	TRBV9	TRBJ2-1	CASSLLAGGANEQFF
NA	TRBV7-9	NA	CASSLPPSLPLEQYF
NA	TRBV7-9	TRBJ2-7	CASSSRGGYYEQYF
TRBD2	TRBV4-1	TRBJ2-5	CASSQASGSQETQYF